This TCR beta chain was observed in a study of OX40 agonist ivuxolimab in advanced cancers. The overall study: Treatment of patients was with ivuxolimab, an agonistic anti-OX40 (CD134) antibody.

Trimming left V 4 bases short and J 0 bases short, with 16 bases between. There are 17 residues in the CDR3. Germline CDR1 and CDR2: MNHNS and SASEGT. Drawing of blood for sampling happened at baseline, at cycle 4 day 1, and at cycle 7 day 1. Libraries were prepared by immunoSEQ multiplex PCR; TCRdb keeps only in-frame clonotypes and omits some of them. Of 65,000 or so clones listed, approximately 88% are singletons. The receptor was derived from an adult with an advanced solid tumor such as melanoma, head and neck, liver or kidney cancer. Sequencing used CD4+ or CD8+ T cells sorted from blood, obtained in a trial of the OX40 agonist ivuxolimab. This sequence joins TRBV6-1 and TRBJ1-3; unclear D gene. DNA for the CDR3: TGTGCCAGCAGTGTTGTTCGAGCATACCTCTCTGGAAACACCATATATTTT. Translated: CASSVVRAYLSGNTIYF.